The following is a TCR beta chain sequence with its context. What it binds is unknown. These data originate in a study of CD8+ T cells in alopecia areata. Study results and limitations: Resident alphabeta T-cell populations of normal skin are likewise subject to sequencing in scalp samples.

The germline V gene encodes CDR1 SGDLS and CDR2 YYNGEE. The CDR3 has 15 amino acids. V was cut by 0 bases and J by 7 bases, with 14 bases left in between. Following extraction, RNA underwent reverse transcription to cDNA, which served as the sequencing template. Profiling relied on immunoSEQ multiplex PCR, and the TCRdb table lists in-frame clones only, not all of them. The sample comprises hundreds of thousands of clones, approximately 61% of which are singletons, and roughly 0.47% rests with the top ten. Researchers gathered lesional scalp punch biopsies and peripheral blood from patients with alopecia areata. PBMCs provided sorted CD4+ and CD8+ T cells.

This clonotype was sampled from a human donor with alopecia areata. The sequencing used CD4+ T cells sorted from blood, collected at week 0. The rearrangement uses TRBV9 and TRBJ2-4, with D tentatively TRBD2 (5 bases). CDR3 DNA sequence: TGTGCCAGCAGCGTAGATAGCGCGGGTGGGAACATTCAGTACTTC. This encodes CASSVDSAGGNIQYF.